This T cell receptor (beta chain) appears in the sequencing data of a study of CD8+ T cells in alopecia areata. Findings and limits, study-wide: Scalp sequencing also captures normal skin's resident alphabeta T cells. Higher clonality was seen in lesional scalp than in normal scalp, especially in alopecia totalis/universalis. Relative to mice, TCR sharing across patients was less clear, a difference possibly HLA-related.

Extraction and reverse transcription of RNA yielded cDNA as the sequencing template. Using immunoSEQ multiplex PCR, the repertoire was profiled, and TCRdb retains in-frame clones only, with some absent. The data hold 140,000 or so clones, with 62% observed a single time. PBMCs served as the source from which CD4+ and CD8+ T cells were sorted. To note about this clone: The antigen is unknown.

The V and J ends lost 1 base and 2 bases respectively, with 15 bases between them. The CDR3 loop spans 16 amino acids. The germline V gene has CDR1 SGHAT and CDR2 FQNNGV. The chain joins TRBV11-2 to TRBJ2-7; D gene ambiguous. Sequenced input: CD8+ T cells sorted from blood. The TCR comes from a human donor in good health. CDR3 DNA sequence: TGTGCCAGCAGCTTAGCAGGCGTGGGGAAAGCCTACGAGCAGTACTTC. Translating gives CASSLAGVGKAYEQYF.